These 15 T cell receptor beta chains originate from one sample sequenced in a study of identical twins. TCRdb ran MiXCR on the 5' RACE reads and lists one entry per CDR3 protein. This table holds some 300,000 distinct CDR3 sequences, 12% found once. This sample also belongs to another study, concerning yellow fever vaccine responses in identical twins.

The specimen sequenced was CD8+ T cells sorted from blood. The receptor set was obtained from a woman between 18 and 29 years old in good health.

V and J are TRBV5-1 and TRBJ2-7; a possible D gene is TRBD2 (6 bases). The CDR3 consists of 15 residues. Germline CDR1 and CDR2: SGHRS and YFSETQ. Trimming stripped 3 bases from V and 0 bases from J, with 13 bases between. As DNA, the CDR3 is TGCGCCAGCAGCTCTTCGCTAGCGAGCTCCTACGAGCAGTACTTC. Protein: CASSSSLASSYEQYF.

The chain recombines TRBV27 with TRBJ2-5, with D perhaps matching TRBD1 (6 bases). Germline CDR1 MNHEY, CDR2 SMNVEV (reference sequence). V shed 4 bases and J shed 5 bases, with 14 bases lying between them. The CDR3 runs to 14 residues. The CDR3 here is CASSSYRDWETQYF. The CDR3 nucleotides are TGTGCCAGCAGTTCATACAGGGATTGGGAGACCCAGTACTTC.

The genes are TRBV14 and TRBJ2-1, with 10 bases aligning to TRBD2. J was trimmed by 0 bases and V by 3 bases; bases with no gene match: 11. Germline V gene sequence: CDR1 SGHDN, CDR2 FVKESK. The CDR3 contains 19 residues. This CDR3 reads CASSHPGLATTFSYNEQFF. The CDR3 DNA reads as TGTGCCAGCAGCCACCCGGGACTAGCGACCACTTTCTCCTACAATGAGCAGTTCTTC.

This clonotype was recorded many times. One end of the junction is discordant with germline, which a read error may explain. CDR3 sequence: CASSPTDREIYF. DNA of the CDR3: TGCGCCAGCAGCCCCACCGACAGGGAAATTTACTTC. J is TRBJ1-2 and V is TRBV4-1; TRBD1 agrees at 7 bases. The CDR3 sequence is 12 residues long. Germline CDR1 reads MGHRA; CDR2 reads YSYEKL.

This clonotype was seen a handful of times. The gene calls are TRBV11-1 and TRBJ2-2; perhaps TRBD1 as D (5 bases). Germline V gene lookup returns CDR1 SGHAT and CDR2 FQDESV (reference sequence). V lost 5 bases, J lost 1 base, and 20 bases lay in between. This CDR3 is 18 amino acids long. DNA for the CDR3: TGTGCCAGCAGCCCAGCCCTAACAGGCCCAGGGAACACCGGGGAGCTGTTTTTT. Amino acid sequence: CASSPALTGPGNTGELFF. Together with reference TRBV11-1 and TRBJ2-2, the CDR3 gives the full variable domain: EAEVAQSPRYKITEKSQAVAFWCDPISGHATLYWYRQILGQGPELLVQFQDESVVDDSQLPKDRFSAERLKGVDSTLKIQPAELGDSAMYLCASSPALTGPGNTGELFFGEGSRLTVL.

Here the CDR3 reads CASSPGLVAGLYNEQFF. The CDR3 DNA sequence: TGTGCCAGCAGCCCCGGGTTGGTAGCGGGACTCTACAATGAGCAGTTCTTC. The chain links TRBV7-8 to TRBJ2-1; 8 nucleotides agree with TRBD2. This CDR3 is built from 17 residues. The trim removed 5 bases at V and 3 bases at J, leaving 12 bases unmatched. Germline CDR1 and CDR2: SGHVS and FQNEAQ.

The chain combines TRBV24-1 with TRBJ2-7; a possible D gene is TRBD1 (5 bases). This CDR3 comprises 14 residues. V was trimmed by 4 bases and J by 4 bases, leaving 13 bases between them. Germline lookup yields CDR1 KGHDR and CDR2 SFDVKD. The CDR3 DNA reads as TGTGCCACCAGTGACCGACAGAGAGATTACGAGCAGTACTTC. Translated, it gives CATSDRQRDYEQYF.

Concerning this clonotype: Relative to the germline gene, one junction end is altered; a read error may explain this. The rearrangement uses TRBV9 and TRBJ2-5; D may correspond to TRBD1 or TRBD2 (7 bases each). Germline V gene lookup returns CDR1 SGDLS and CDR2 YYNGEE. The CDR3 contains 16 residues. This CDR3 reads CASSEHRGGGQETHYF. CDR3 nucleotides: TGTGCCAGCAGCGAACACAGGGGAGGGGGCCAAGAGACCCACTACTTC.

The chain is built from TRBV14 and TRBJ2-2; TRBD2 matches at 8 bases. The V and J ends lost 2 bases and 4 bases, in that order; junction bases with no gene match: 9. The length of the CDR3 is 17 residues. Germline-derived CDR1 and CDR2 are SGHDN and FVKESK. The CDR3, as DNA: TGTGCCAGCAGCCAAACGGGAGCGGGAGTTCGCACCGGGGAGCTGTTTTTT. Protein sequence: CASSQTGAGVRTGELFF.

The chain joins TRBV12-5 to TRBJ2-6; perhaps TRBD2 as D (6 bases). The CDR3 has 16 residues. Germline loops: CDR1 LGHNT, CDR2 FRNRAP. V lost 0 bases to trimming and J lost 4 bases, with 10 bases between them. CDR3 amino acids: CASGLVRGTGANVLTF. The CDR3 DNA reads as TGTGCTAGTGGTTTGGTACGGGGGACGGGGGCCAACGTCCTGACTTTC. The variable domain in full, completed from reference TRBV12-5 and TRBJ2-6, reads DARVTQTPRHKVTEMGQEVTMRCQPILGHNTVFWYRQTMMQGLELLAYFRNRAPLDDSGMPKDRFSAEMPDATLATLKIQPSEPRDSAVYFCASGLVRGTGANVLTFGAGSRLTVL.

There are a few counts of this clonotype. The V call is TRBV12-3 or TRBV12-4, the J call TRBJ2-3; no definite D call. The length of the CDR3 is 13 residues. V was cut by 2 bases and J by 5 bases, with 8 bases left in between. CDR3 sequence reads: CASSLSVGDTQYF. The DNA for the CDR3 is TGTGCCAGCAGTTTAAGCGTGGGAGATACGCAGTATTTT.

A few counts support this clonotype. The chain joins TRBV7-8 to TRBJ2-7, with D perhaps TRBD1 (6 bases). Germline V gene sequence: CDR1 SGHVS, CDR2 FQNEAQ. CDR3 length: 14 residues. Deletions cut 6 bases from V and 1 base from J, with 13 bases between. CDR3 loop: CASRSPGQSYEQYF. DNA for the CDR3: TGTGCCAGCAGATCTCCCGGACAGTCCTACGAGCAGTACTTC.

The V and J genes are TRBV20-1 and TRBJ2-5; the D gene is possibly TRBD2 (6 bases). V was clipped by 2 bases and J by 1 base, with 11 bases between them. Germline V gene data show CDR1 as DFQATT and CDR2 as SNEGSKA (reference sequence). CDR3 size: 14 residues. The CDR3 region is CSARTSGLQETQYF. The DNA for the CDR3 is TGCAGTGCTAGAACCAGCGGGCTCCAAGAGACCCAGTACTTC.

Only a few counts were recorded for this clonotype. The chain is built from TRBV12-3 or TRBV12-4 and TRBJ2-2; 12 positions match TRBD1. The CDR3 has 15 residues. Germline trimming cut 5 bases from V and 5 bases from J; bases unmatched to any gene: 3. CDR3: CASSRDRGLTGELFF. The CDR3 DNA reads TGTGCCAGCAGTCGGGACAGGGGGCTTACCGGGGAGCTGTTTTTT.

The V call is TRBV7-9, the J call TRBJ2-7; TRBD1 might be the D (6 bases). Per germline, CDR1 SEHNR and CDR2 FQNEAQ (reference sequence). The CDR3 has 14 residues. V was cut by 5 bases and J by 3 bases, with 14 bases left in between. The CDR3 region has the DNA TGTGCCAGCAGCCCCCGGGACAAACGCTACGAGCAGTACGTC. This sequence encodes CASSPRDKRYEQYV.